These T cell receptor beta chains were read from a single sample in a study of regulatory T cells in long-lasting Graves disease. TCRdb processed the multiplex PCR reads anew with MiXCR; each CDR3 protein has one entry. The repertoire has 350,000 to 450,000 distinct CDR3 sequences, approximately 23% of them found once; the top ten carry 25% to 35%. The material was peripheral blood mononuclear cells (PBMCs), obtained when the disease was refractory, from a patient treated with antithyroid drugs. The receptors come from a woman between 35 and 50 years old with Graves disease. Both conserved end residues are part of each CDR3. The D gene is left open where the match is weak. Some rows have no size entry. The others give once, few or many, or a class for an expanded clone.

clone_size	j_call	d_call	v_call	cdr3_nt	cdr3_aa
few	TRBJ1-4	-	TRBV28	TGTGCCAGCAGTTTTGCCGCAGTTAATGAAAAACTGTTTTTT	CASSFAAVNEKLFF
few	TRBJ2-4	-	TRBV20-1	TGCAGTGCCGGGGGCGGCCTTATCATTCAGTACTTC	CSAGGGLIIQYF
many	TRBJ1-4	-	TRBV28	TGTGCCAGCAGTTATGGGACAACTAATGAAAAACTGTTTTTT	CASSYGTTNEKLFF
many	TRBJ2-7	TRBD2	TRBV12-3/TRBV12-4	TGTGCCAGCAGCCGGACTAGCCGCGAGCAGTACTTC	CASSRTSREQYF
few	TRBJ2-5	TRBD2	TRBV7-8	TGTGCCAGCAGCTCAACTAGCGGCAAAGAGACCCAGTACTTC	CASSSTSGKETQYF
-	TRBJ2-1	TRBD2	TRBV28	TGTGCCAGCAGTCCTTACACTAGCGGGAAATGGTGGGGGGAGCAGTTCTTC	CASSPYTSGKWWGEQFF
-	TRBJ2-7	-	TRBV28	TGTGCCAGCAGCGTAGGAGACGCTAAAGACGAGCAGTACTTC	CASSVGDAKDEQYF
many	TRBJ2-5	-	TRBV29-1	TGCAGCGTTGAGAGGGGGGCTGGGGAGACCCAGTACTTC	CSVERGAGETQYF
few	TRBJ1-3	-	TRBV28	TGTGCCAGCAGCCGAGGGGGGAGCTCTGGAAACACCATATATTTT	CASSRGGSSGNTIYF
few	TRBJ2-5	TRBD1	TRBV19	TGTGCCAGTAGTACCCTGGGGACAGTGGGATGGGAGACCCAGTACTTC	CASSTLGTVGWETQYF
many	TRBJ1-2	-	TRBV20-1	TGCAGTGCTAGTGGGCAGCCATTCTATGGCTACACCTTC	CSASGQPFYGYTF
few	TRBJ1-6	-	TRBV2	TGTGCCAGCAATGCCCGGGTGAATTCACCCCTCCACTTT	CASNARVNSPLHF
many	TRBJ2-2	TRBD2	TRBV28	TGTGCCAGCAGTCCCCGGGGCGGGGAGGGAGCCGGGGAGCTGTTTTTT	CASSPRGGEGAGELFF
-	TRBJ2-5	-	TRBV9	TGTGCCAGCAGCTCCAGGGACGGGGAGGAGACCCAGTACTTC	CASSSRDGEETQYF
many	TRBJ2-7	TRBD2	TRBV28	TGTGCCAGCAGGCCGACTAGCGGGAGGTACGAGCAGTACTTC	CASRPTSGRYEQYF